A single sample gave rise to the 27 T cell receptor beta chains below, sequenced in a study of blood T cell repertoires in COVID-19. Assay: immunoSEQ multiplex PCR; the TCRdb copy retains only in-frame clones and omits some. The sample consists of 200,000 or so clones, 70% to 85% of them appearing once. Sequencing was performed on peripheral blood. These receptor sequences come from a woman in her 30s with acute or convalescent COVID-19.

The chain employs TRBV28 and TRBJ2-1; D not resolved. The CDR3 loop spans 12 amino acids. V was trimmed by 5 bases and J by 15 bases, leaving 17 bases between them. CDR1 and CDR2 (germline): MDHEN, SYDVKM. The CDR3: CASSRSQDPRFF. The CDR3 DNA sequence: TGTGCCAGCAGTAGGTCCCAGGATCCTCGGTTCTTC.

V is TRBV19 and J is TRBJ2-7; unclear D gene. Germline CDR1 LNHDA, CDR2 SQIVND (reference sequence). Trimming removed 3 bases at V and 5 bases at J, with 20 bases between. The CDR3 consists of 16 residues. The CDR3 here is CASSIAIAPRQDEQYF. The CDR3 DNA sequence: TGTGCCAGTAGTATCGCGATTGCGCCCCGTCAGGACGAGCAGTACTTC.

The chain couples TRBV6-2 or TRBV6-3 to TRBJ2-4; TRBD1 is a possible D gene (6 bases). Looked up from germline, CDR1 is MNHEY and CDR2 is SVGEGT. V lost 5 bases, J lost 9 bases, and 14 bases lay in between. The CDR3 length is 13 residues. This CDR3 is CASSPRDNGIQYF. The CDR3 DNA reads as TGTGCCAGCAGTCCCCGGGACAACGGCATTCAGTACTTC.

Only a few counts were recorded for this clone. The rearrangement joins TRBV7-2 to TRBJ1-2, with 7 bases identical to TRBD1. CDR1 and CDR2 (germline): SGHTA, FQGNSA. The ends lost 2 bases at V and 8 bases at J; junction bases unmatched: 11. The CDR3 runs to 15 residues. CDR3 in amino acids: CASSLLQGGKWGYTF. The CDR3 nucleotides are TGTGCCAGCAGCTTACTGCAAGGGGGCAAGTGGGGCTACACCTTC.

The V call is TRBV7-2, the J call TRBJ1-5, with no clear D. The ends were cut back, 1 base at V and 5 bases at J, with 6 bases in the middle. Per germline, CDR1 SGHTA and CDR2 FQGNSA. The CDR3 length is 13 residues. The CDR3 sequence is CASSLVTHQPQHF. CDR3 sequence (DNA): TGTGCCAGCAGCTTAGTCACACATCAGCCCCAGCATTTT.

CDR3 nucleotides: TGTGCCAGCAGATACCCGACACAGGGAGACACAGATACGCAGTATTTT. As protein: CASRYPTQGDTDTQYF. This chain uses TRBV6-2 or TRBV6-3 with TRBJ2-3; D perhaps matches TRBD1 (6 bases). V lost 6 bases to trimming and J lost 2 bases, with 18 bases between them. The CDR3 loop spans 16 amino acids. Germline V gene sequence: CDR1 MNHEY, CDR2 SVGEGT.

This clone has only a few counts. J is TRBJ1-2 and V is TRBV27; TRBD1 aligns across 7 bases. This CDR3 comprises 13 residues. The ends lost 5 bases at V and 4 bases at J; junction bases unmatched: 4. The germline CDR1 and CDR2 sequences are MNHEY and SMNVEV (reference sequence). CDR3 bases: TGTGCCAGCAGTACGACAGGGTCCTATGGCTACACCTTC. Its protein is CASSTTGSYGYTF.

The gene calls are TRBV14 and TRBJ2-2; 8 bases agree with TRBD1. Trimming at V came to 3 bases and at J to 6 bases, leaving 0 bases not matched to a gene. The CDR3 length is 13 residues. Germline V gives CDR1 SGHDN, CDR2 FVKESK. Here the CDR3 reads CASSQTGAGELFF. In DNA form, the CDR3 reads TGTGCCAGCAGCCAGACAGGGGCCGGGGAGCTGTTTTTT.

The V gene is TRBV3-1 (or the pseudogene TRBV3-2), the J gene TRBJ1-1, with a tentative D call TRBD1 (5 bases). Per the germline V gene, CDR1 is LGHDT and CDR2 is YNNKEL (reference sequence). The length of the CDR3 is 18 residues. With 0 bases removed from V and 0 bases from J, the gap between germline ends came to 17 bases. This CDR3 is CASSQESGGQKMNTEAFF. The CDR3 region has the DNA TGTGCCAGCAGCCAAGAATCGGGGGGTCAAAAAATGAACACTGAAGCTTTCTTT.

This chain uses TRBV11-2 with TRBJ2-3; possibly TRBD1 for D (5 bases). This CDR3 contains 16 residues. CDR1 is SGHAT, CDR2 FQNNGV, per germline. V gave up 3 bases and J gave up 1 base, with 14 bases separating them. The CDR3 protein is CASSFGFRVRTDTQYF. The CDR3 nucleotides read TGTGCCAGCAGCTTTGGTTTCAGGGTCCGCACAGATACGCAGTATTTT. The full variable domain, rest sourced from reference TRBV11-2 and TRBJ2-3, is EAGVAQSPRYKIIEKRQSVAFWCNPISGHATLYWYQQILGQGPKLLIQFQNNGVVDDSQLPKDRFSAERLKGVDSTLKIQPAKLEDSAVYLCASSFGFRVRTDTQYFGPGTRLTVL.

The CDR3 sequence: CASSQDRLTSTDTQYF. CDR3 nucleotides: TGTGCCAGCAGCCAAGATCGTTTGACTAGCACAGATACGCAGTATTTT. The chain couples TRBV3-1 (or the pseudogene TRBV3-2) to TRBJ2-3, with unresolved D. Germline values: CDR1 LGHDT, CDR2 YNNKEL (reference sequence). This CDR3 comprises 16 residues. With 0 bases removed from V and 0 bases from J, the gap between germline ends came to 10 bases.

This sequence joins TRBV30 and TRBJ1-5; D possibly corresponds to TRBD1 (5 bases). There are 13 residues in the CDR3. Per germline, CDR1 GTSNPN and CDR2 SVGIG (reference sequence). Trimming stripped 4 bases from V and 5 bases from J, with 12 bases between. This CDR3 reads CAWTGGFDQPQHF. The CDR3 coding sequence is TGTGCCTGGACTGGGGGGTTCGATCAGCCCCAGCATTTT. Together with reference TRBV30 and TRBJ1-5, the CDR3 gives the full variable domain: SQTIHQWPATLVQPVGSPLSLECTVEGTSNPNLYWYRQAAGRGLQLLFYSVGIGQISSEVPQNLSASRPQDRQFILSSKKLLLSDSGFYLCAWTGGFDQPQHFGDGTRLSIL.

This clone was seen a few times. This chain links TRBV30 with TRBJ1-6, with 7 bases identical to TRBD1. CDR3 length: 14 residues. With V trimmed by 3 bases and J by 6 bases, 5 bases remained unmatched. CDR1 and CDR2 from the germline V gene are GTSNPN and SVGIG (reference sequence). The CDR3 sequence is CAWRVEGANSPLHF. The CDR3 DNA is TGTGCCTGGAGAGTCGAGGGGGCTAATTCACCCCTCCACTTT.

This rearrangement joins TRBV6-1 to TRBJ1-5, with TRBD1 matching over 10 bases. Germline CDR1 MNHNS, CDR2 SASEGT. CDR3 size: 15 residues. V was pared by 3 bases and J by 7 bases, with 6 bases of the junction left unmatched. This chain's CDR3 is CASSDGTGAIQPQHF. The CDR3 region has the DNA TGTGCCAGCAGTGACGGGACAGGGGCAATCCAGCCCCAGCATTTT.

The J gene is TRBJ2-3, the V gene TRBV2; no reliable D call. Looked up from germline, CDR1 is SNHLY and CDR2 is FYNNEI. The CDR3 spans 16 residues. The V end was cut by 1 base, the J end by 6 bases, with 17 bases between. The CDR3 protein is CASSEVPLDQRDTQYF. The CDR3 DNA reads TGTGCCAGCAGTGAAGTGCCTCTTGATCAGCGCGATACGCAGTATTTT. The variable domain in full, completed from reference TRBV2 and TRBJ2-3, reads EPEVTQTPSHQVTQMGQEVILRCVPISNHLYFYWYRQILGQKVEFLVSFYNNEISEKSEIFDDQFSVERPDGSNFTLKIRSTKLEDSAMYFCASSEVPLDQRDTQYFGPGTRLTVL.

The chain couples TRBV7-8 to TRBJ1-2; D is possibly TRBD1 (6 bases). The CDR3 is 16 amino acids. V was shortened by 5 bases and J by 0 bases, with 16 bases between the two germline ends. Germline CDR1 is SGHVS and CDR2 is FQNEAQ. The CDR3 loop is CASSPRGSFSNYGYTF. CDR3 DNA sequence: TGTGCCAGCAGCCCTAGGGGGTCGTTTTCTAACTATGGCTACACCTTC.

This chain joins TRBV6-6 and TRBJ2-7; TRBD2 might be the D (6 bases). CDR1 and CDR2 (germline): MNHNY, SVGAGI (reference sequence). V lost 2 bases and J 2 bases, leaving 13 bases between the germline ends. The CDR3 runs to 15 residues. The CDR3 protein is CASSYGRDVTYEQYF. The DNA for the CDR3 is TGTGCCAGCAGTTACGGGCGGGACGTTACCTACGAGCAGTACTTC.

CDR3 in DNA: TGTGCCAGTAGTATGGGCGTCGGGGATCAGCCCCAGCATTTT. It specifies CASSMGVGDQPQHF. This chain uses TRBV19 with TRBJ1-5; D is uncertain. The CDR3 runs 14 residues. Trimming removed 3 bases at V and 5 bases at J, with 11 bases between. Germline CDR1 and CDR2: LNHDA and SQIVND (reference sequence).

The chain joins TRBV18 to TRBJ2-7; 9 bases match TRBD1. Germline lookup yields CDR1 KGHSH and CDR2 LQKENI. The CDR3 consists of 17 residues. The trim removed 4 bases at V and 2 bases at J, leaving 12 bases unmatched. CDR3 sequence: CASSRQRPRDRAYEQYF. The CDR3 DNA reads TGTGCCAGCTCACGCCAACGACCTCGGGACAGGGCCTACGAGCAGTACTTC.

The CDR3 region is CASSSGAQETQYF. DNA of the CDR3: TGCGCCAGCAGTTCAGGGGCCCAAGAGACCCAGTACTTC. This chain joins TRBV10-1 and TRBJ2-5; D perhaps matches TRBD1 (6 bases). V was trimmed by 5 bases and J by 1 base, leaving 8 bases between them. The CDR3 is 13 amino acids. From germline, CDR1 is WNHNN and CDR2 SYGVQD (reference sequence).

This chain connects TRBV13 to TRBJ2-7; 9 bases match TRBD2. After removal of 8 bases from V and 6 bases from J, the junction contained 17 bases not matched to a gene. Germline V gives CDR1 PRHDT, CDR2 FYEKMQ (reference sequence). This CDR3 region has 16 residues. CDR3 sequence (DNA): TGTGCCAGCCGCCGCGGGGGGGGTCAGGGGCCCGGCGAGCAGTACTTC. Translation gives CASRRGGGQGPGEQYF.

The chain links TRBV11-2 to TRBJ1-6; 9 nucleotides agree with TRBD1. The V and J ends lost 4 bases and 2 bases, in that order; junction bases with no gene match: 9. CDR3 length: 18 amino acids. CDR1 and CDR2 from the germline V gene are SGHAT and FQNNGV. DNA of the CDR3: TGTGCCAGCAGCTCTATACCGGGACAGGGAGCCTATAATTCACCCCTCCACTTT. It encodes CASSSIPGQGAYNSPLHF.

The chain has TRBV28 and TRBJ2-3; 9 nucleotides align to TRBD2. V lost 6 bases to trimming and J lost 6 bases; unmatched junction nucleotides: 13. CDR1 and CDR2 from the germline V gene are MDHEN and SYDVKM. The CDR3 is made up of 16 amino acids. CDR3 region: CASSRPGRGGWDTQYF. The CDR3 bases are TGTGCCAGCAGCCGTCCTGGGCGGGGGGGCTGGGATACGCAGTATTTT. The full variable domain, rest sourced from reference TRBV28 and TRBJ2-3, is DVKVTQSSRYLVKRTGEKVFLECVQDMDHENMFWYRQDPGLGLRLIYFSYDVKMKEKGDIPEGYSVSREKKERFSLILESASTNQTSMYLCASSRPGRGGWDTQYFGPGTRLTVL.

V is TRBV5-8 and J is TRBJ1-2, with 8 bases that match TRBD1. V lost 4 bases to trimming and J lost 3 bases; unmatched junction nucleotides: 5. The CDR3 loop spans 14 amino acids. Germline CDR1 SGHTS, CDR2 YDEGEE. The CDR3 nucleotides read TGTGCCAGCAGCATCCTACAGGGGGACTATGGCTACACCTTC. Its translation is CASSILQGDYGYTF. Combining the CDR3 with reference TRBV5-8 and TRBJ1-2 gives the whole variable domain EAGVTQSPTHLIKTRGQQATLRCSPISGHTSVYWYQQALGLGLQFLLWYDEGEERNRGNFPPRFSGRQFPNYSSELNVNALELEDSALYLCASSILQGDYGYTFGSGTRLTVV.

The chain is built from TRBV19 and TRBJ2-3; perhaps TRBD2 as D (7 bases). V was shortened by 7 bases and J by 7 bases, with 12 bases between the two germline ends. Germline CDR1 LNHDA, CDR2 SQIVND (reference sequence). The CDR3 covers 12 residues. CDR3 bases: TGTGCCAGTAATGGGCGGGGGCATACGCAGTATTTT. Its protein product is CASNGRGHTQYF.

This chain joins TRBV5-4 and TRBJ2-7; D might be TRBD2 (6 bases). The CDR3 covers 14 residues. CDR1 is SGHNT, CDR2 YYREEE, per germline (reference sequence). Trimming took off 0 bases at V and 7 bases at J, with 14 bases between the two ends. This chain's CDR3 is CASSLGGGVREQYF. The CDR3 region has the DNA TGTGCCAGCAGCTTGGGGGGAGGAGTTCGGGAGCAGTACTTC.

With respect to this clone: Other nucleotide sequences in the sample specify the same CDR3. This chain joins TRBV7-7 and TRBJ2-2; D unresolved. There are 12 residues in the CDR3. Deletions cut 5 bases from V and 5 bases from J, with 6 bases between. Germline V gene sequence: CDR1 SSHAT, CDR2 FNYEAQ (reference sequence). CDR3 nucleotides: TGTGCCAGCAGCCCCCGGACCGGGGAGCTGTTTTTT. It yields the protein CASSPRTGELFF. The entire variable domain, with the rest obtained from reference TRBV7-7 and TRBJ2-2, is as follows: GAGVSQSPRYKVTKRGQDVTLRCDPISSHATLYWYQQALGQGPEFLTYFNYEAQPDKSGLPSDRFSAERPEGSISTLTIQRTEQRDSAMYRCASSPRTGELFFGEGSRLTVL.